This T cell receptor (beta chain) was sequenced in a study of CD8+CD57+ T cells in acquired aplastic anemia. Looking at the study overall: Sorted CD4+ plus CD8+ cells gave DNA averaging approximately 3.2 ug.

Genomic DNA was employed as the template in profiling TCR beta VDJ and CDR3. TCRdb used MiXCR to reprocess the reads, holding one entry per CDR3 protein. The sample yields under 200,000 distinct CDR3 sequences, just under 50% seen once. The patients chosen for sequencing had shown expansion of CD8+CD57+ cells (detected by flow cytometry). The CDR3 consists of 15 residues. Trimming at V came to 7 bases and at J to 1 base, leaving 7 bases not matched to a gene. The germline gives CDR1 LNHDA, CDR2 SQIVND (reference sequence). Comment on this clonotype: Its antigen is currently unknown.

Study-level results: Between patients and controls, around 27 CD8+ CDR3 sequences were found in common.

Sequenced input: sorted CD4+, CD8+, or CD8+CD57+ T cells (not recorded which) from PBMCs. This clonotype originated in a human donor with aplastic anemia. This chain joins TRBV19 and TRBJ1-1, with TRBD1 matching over 9 bases. The CDR3 DNA reads as TGTGCCAGTACCGTGGGACAGGGAAGGAACACTGAAGCTTTCTTT. Amino acid sequence: CASTVGQGRNTEAFF.